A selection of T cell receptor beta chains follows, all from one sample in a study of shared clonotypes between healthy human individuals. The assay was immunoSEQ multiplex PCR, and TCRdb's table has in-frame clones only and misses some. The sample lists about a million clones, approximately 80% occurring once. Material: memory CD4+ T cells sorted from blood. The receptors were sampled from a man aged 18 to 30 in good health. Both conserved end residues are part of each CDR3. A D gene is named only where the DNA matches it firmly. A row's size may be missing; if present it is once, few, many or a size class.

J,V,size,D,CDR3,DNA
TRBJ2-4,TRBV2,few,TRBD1,CASSGGGAENIQYF,TGTGCCAGCAGTGGAGGGGGCGCCGAAAACATTCAGTACTTC
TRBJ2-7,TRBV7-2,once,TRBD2,CASSPGLAGAAEQYF,TGTGCCAGCAGCCCTGGACTAGCGGGAGCGGCCGAGCAGTACTTC
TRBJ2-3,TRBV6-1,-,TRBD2,CASSDGGGFTDTQYF,TGTGCCAGCAGTGATGGCGGGGGATTTACAGATACGCAGTATTTT
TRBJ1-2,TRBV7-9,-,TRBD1,CASSLKGAGYGYTF,TGTGCCAGCAGCTTGAAGGGGGCCGGCTATGGCTACACCTTC
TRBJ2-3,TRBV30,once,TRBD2,CAWSVRNSGRRDTQYF,TGTGCCTGGAGTGTAAGAAATAGCGGGCGGCGGGATACGCAGTATTTT
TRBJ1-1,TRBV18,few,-,CASSPFQVNTEAFF,TGTGCCAGCTCACCGTTCCAGGTGAACACTGAAGCTTTCTTT
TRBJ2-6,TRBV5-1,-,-,CASSSGHNSGANVLTF,TGCGCCAGCAGCTCGGGACACAACTCTGGGGCCAACGTCCTGACTTTC
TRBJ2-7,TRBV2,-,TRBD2,CASSEGWGGRTTLYF,TGTGCCAGCAGTGAAGGGTGGGGCGGGAGGACCACCCTATACTTC
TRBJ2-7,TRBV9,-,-,CASSVFDSSYEQYF,TGTGCCAGCAGCGTATTCGACAGTTCCTACGAGCAGTACTTC
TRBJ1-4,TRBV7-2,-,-,CASSNRRPQNEKLFF,TGTGCCAGCAGCAACCGCCGACCTCAAAATGAAAAACTGTTTTTT
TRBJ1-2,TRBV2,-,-,CASSATGLANYGYTF,TGTGCCAGCAGTGCGACAGGATTAGCTAACTATGGCTACACCTTC
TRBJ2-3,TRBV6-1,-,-,CASSEVMLSTDTQYF,TGTGCCAGCAGTGAAGTTATGCTTAGCACAGATACGCAGTATTTT
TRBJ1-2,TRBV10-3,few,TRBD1,CAISPQGNGYTF,TGTGCCATCAGTCCACAGGGGAATGGCTACACCTTC
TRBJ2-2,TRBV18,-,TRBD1,CASSWGQGNTGELFF,TGTGCCAGCTCATGGGGACAGGGGAACACCGGGGAGCTGTTTTTT
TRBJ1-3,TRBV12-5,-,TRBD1,CASGLPPRQGGNTIYF,TGTGCTAGTGGTTTGCCACCTCGACAGGGTGGAAACACCATATATTTT
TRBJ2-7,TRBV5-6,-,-,CASSSGGAYDEQYF,TGTGCCAGCAGCTCCGGGGGAGCGTACGACGAGCAGTACTTC
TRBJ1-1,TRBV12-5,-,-,CASGLVTPTAEAFF,TGTGCTAGTGGTTTGGTAACTCCGACAGCTGAAGCTTTCTTT